The 25 T cell receptor beta chains reported below all come from one sample, sequenced in a study of shared clonotypes between healthy human individuals. The data were produced by immunoSEQ multiplex PCR, yet TCRdb's version contains in-frame clones alone and is incomplete. Altogether fewer than 850,000 clones are present, about nine tenths being singletons, with the ten largest covering more than 30%. The specimen was memory CD8+ T cells from PBMCs. The subset denotes: CD45RO+ cells pooled with CCR7-negative TemRA cells. The receptors were gathered from a young man in good health. Some clones in this sample may be carry-over from other donors' samples.

The rearrangement links TRBV11-2 to TRBJ2-7; 8 bases fit TRBD2. The V and J ends lost 1 base and 6 bases, in that order; junction bases with no gene match: 5. Germline V gene sequence: CDR1 SGHAT, CDR2 FQNNGV. The CDR3 contains 14 residues. The CDR3 region is CASSLGGGPSEQYF. The CDR3 DNA is TGTGCCAGCAGCTTAGGCGGGGGGCCTAGCGAGCAGTACTTC.

J is TRBJ1-1 and V is TRBV6-5; D remains unclear. Germline V gene data show CDR1 as MNHEY and CDR2 as SVGAGI. The CDR3 sequence is 16 residues long. V gave up 3 bases and J gave up 3 bases, with 17 bases separating them. This CDR3 reads CASSYLRVAADTEAFF. The DNA of the CDR3 is TGTGCCAGCAGTTATCTAAGGGTAGCGGCCGACACTGAAGCTTTCTTT.

This rearrangement joins TRBV7-3 to TRBJ2-2, with D perhaps matching TRBD1 or TRBD2 (6 bases each). Germline lookup yields CDR1 SGHTA and CDR2 FQGTGA. The CDR3 extends over 14 amino acids. Trimming pared 4 bases from V and 3 bases from J, leaving 9 bases between. CDR3 sequence: CASSSGAHTGELFF. The CDR3, as DNA: TGTGCCAGCAGCTCGGGGGCCCACACCGGGGAGCTGTTTTTT.

This rearrangement joins TRBV27 to TRBJ1-5; tentatively, D is TRBD1 (6 bases). Germline V gene data show CDR1 as MNHEY and CDR2 as SMNVEV (reference sequence). The V gene lost 3 bases and the J gene lost 6 bases, with 12 bases spanning the gap. The CDR3 is 14 amino acids. CDR3 sequence reads: CASSLGGGGQPQHF. CDR3 in DNA: TGTGCCAGCAGTTTGGGTGGGGGCGGTCAGCCCCAGCATTTT.

This clone was detected only once. The chain combines TRBV14 with TRBJ2-3; 12 bases are a match to TRBD2. V shed 3 bases and J 3 bases; nucleotides not matched to a gene: 10. CDR1 SGHDN and CDR2 FVKESK come from the germline V gene. CDR3 length: 18 amino acids. In DNA form, the CDR3 reads TGTGCCAGCAGCCAGCTCCTAGCGGGAGGGCCCTCTACAGATACGCAGTATTTT. Its protein product is CASSQLLAGGPSTDTQYF.

The chain combines TRBV7-9 with TRBJ2-1; perhaps D is TRBD1 or TRBD2 (6 bases each). The CDR3 spans 19 residues. V gave up 4 bases and J gave up 4 bases, with 26 bases separating them. Germline V gene data show CDR1 as SEHNR and CDR2 as FQNEAQ (reference sequence). The CDR3 bases are TGTGCCAGCAGCTCGACAGGAGGGGGTTCTGCAGCGCGATACAATGAGCAGTTCTTC. Translating it yields CASSSTGGGSAARYNEQFF.

The chain recombines TRBV5-1 with TRBJ1-1; 9 bases match TRBD1. Germline V lookup: CDR1 SGHRS, CDR2 YFSETQ. The CDR3 runs 15 residues. The ends lost 2 bases at V and 0 bases at J; junction bases unmatched: 2. CDR3 DNA: TGCGCCAGCAGCTTCAGGACAGGGGTGAACACTGAAGCTTTCTTT. It encodes CASSFRTGVNTEAFF.

This chain uses TRBV19 with TRBJ2-2; 12 bases are a match to TRBD1. Germline V gene data show CDR1 as LNHDA and CDR2 as SQIVND (reference sequence). V lost 7 bases, J lost 8 bases, and 14 bases stayed unmatched. The CDR3 has 17 residues. The CDR3 DNA sequence: TGTGCCAGTACCATACGGGGGACAGGGGGCCTGGCGGGGGAGCTGTTTTTT. Residues: CASTIRGTGGLAGELFF.

This clone was observed once. The genes are TRBV2 and TRBJ2-7; perhaps TRBD1 as D (6 bases). This CDR3 comprises 15 residues. Germline V gene sequence: CDR1 SNHLY, CDR2 FYNNEI. V was pared by 7 bases and J by 0 bases, with 16 bases between. CDR3 residues: CASNPTGYSSYEQYF. The CDR3 nucleotides read TGTGCCAGCAATCCCACAGGGTATAGCTCCTACGAGCAGTACTTC.

This clone came up a few times. The chain uses TRBV27 and TRBJ1-5, with TRBD1 matching over 7 bases. Germline values: CDR1 MNHEY, CDR2 SMNVEV (reference sequence). The V and J ends lost 0 bases and 7 bases, in that order; junction bases with no gene match: 6. The CDR3 length is 15 residues. CDR3 region: CASSLSFWTGQPQHF. The CDR3 bases are TGTGCCAGCAGTTTATCGTTTTGGACAGGCCAGCCCCAGCATTTT.

CDR3 region: CASSLDGLGSQETQYF. Here the CDR3 DNA reads TGCGCCAGCAGCTTGGACGGTTTGGGGTCTCAAGAGACCCAGTACTTC. The chain has TRBV5-1 and TRBJ2-5; D remains ambiguous. Germline lookup yields CDR1 SGHRS and CDR2 YFSETQ. Trimming left V 0 bases short and J 2 bases short, with 14 bases between. There are 16 residues in the CDR3. Looking up the rest from reference TRBV5-1 and TRBJ2-5 gives the full variable domain: KAGVTQTPRYLIKTRGQQVTLSCSPISGHRSVSWYQQTPGQGLQFLFEYFSETQRNKGNFPGRFSGRQFSNSRSEMNVSTLELGDSALYLCASSLDGLGSQETQYFGPGTRLLVL.

The rearrangement links TRBV10-3 to TRBJ2-3, with 10 bases matching TRBD2. This CDR3 has 19 amino acids. The ends lost 2 bases at V and 3 bases at J; junction bases unmatched: 14. Per germline, CDR1 ENHRY and CDR2 SYGVKD. DNA for the CDR3: TGTGCCATCAGTGAGCCAGGTTTGACCGCTAGCGGGAGAACAGATACGCAGTATTTT. Translated, it gives CAISEPGLTASGRTDTQYF.

The chain links TRBV15 to TRBJ2-5, with D tentatively TRBD2 (5 bases). V lost 3 bases and J lost 11, with 19 bases in between. This CDR3 is 14 amino acids long. Per germline, CDR1 LNHNV and CDR2 YYDKDF (reference sequence). The CDR3 DNA reads TGTGCCACCAGCAGTAGGTCAAGTACGGAGGAGCAGTACTTC. Amino acid sequence: CATSSRSSTEEQYF.

The gene calls are TRBV7-9 and TRBJ2-2; 11 bases fit TRBD2. The germline CDR1 and CDR2 sequences are SEHNR and FQNEAQ (reference sequence). The junction had 12 bases not matched to a gene; V was cut back by 5 bases and J by 7 bases. This CDR3 is 17 amino acids long. The CDR3 sequence is CASSRLLAGGIDGELFF. The CDR3 DNA reads as TGTGCCAGCAGCCGTTTGCTAGCGGGAGGTATAGACGGGGAGCTGTTTTTT.

The chain uses TRBV6-1 and TRBJ2-1, with D hard to call. The CDR3 contains 12 residues. The germline V gene has CDR1 MNHNS and CDR2 SASEGT. V lost 5 bases and J 9 bases, leaving 11 bases between the germline ends. CDR3 nucleotide sequence: TGTGCCAGCAGTCACCTCGGCATTGAGCAGTTCTTC. Its translation is CASSHLGIEQFF.

The chain has TRBV28 and TRBJ2-7, with D possibly TRBD2 on 7 matching bases. CDR1 and CDR2 from the germline V gene are MDHEN and SYDVKM. This CDR3 contains 16 residues. V shed 7 bases and J shed 0 bases, with 19 bases lying between them. The CDR3 DNA reads as TGTGCCAGCACCCCAGGGGTGGAGCGGGGCTCCTACGAGCAGTACTTC. The encoded protein is CASTPGVERGSYEQYF.

The genes are TRBV7-9 and TRBJ1-1; possibly TRBD1 for D (5 bases). This CDR3 spans 16 amino acids. Trimming removed 10 bases at V and 0 bases at J, with 21 bases between. Germline assignment: CDR1 SEHNR and CDR2 FQNEAQ (reference sequence). The CDR3 is CAITSNEGSMNTEAFF. The CDR3 bases are TGTGCCATCACGTCAAACGAGGGGTCAATGAACACTGAAGCTTTCTTT.

In this sample, this clone turned up a few times. This chain links TRBV27 with TRBJ1-1; D ambiguous. Trimming took 3 bases from V and 0 from J, leaving 8 bases between them. The CDR3 is 14 amino acids. Germline CDR1 reads MNHEY; CDR2 reads SMNVEV (reference sequence). CDR3 residues: CASSFRGMNTEAFF. CDR3 in DNA: TGTGCCAGCAGTTTTCGGGGAATGAACACTGAAGCTTTCTTT.

This CDR3 is CASSLAARRSYEQYF. In nucleotides, the CDR3 is TGTGCCAGCAGTTTAGCGGCACGACGATCCTACGAGCAGTACTTC. The chain couples TRBV6-5 to TRBJ2-7; a weak D match, TRBD2 (6 bases). Germline V gene data show CDR1 as MNHEY and CDR2 as SVGAGI. The V end lost 4 bases, the J end lost 1 base, and 14 bases lay between the germline ends. This CDR3 comprises 15 residues.

This chain joins TRBV11-2 and TRBJ2-2; 12 bases are a match to TRBD1. Trimming at V came to 1 base and at J to 12 bases, leaving 12 bases not matched to a gene. The CDR3 has 17 residues. In germline, CDR1 is SGHAT, CDR2 FQNNGV. As DNA, the CDR3 is TGTGCCAGCAGCTTAGCCCCTCGGGACAGGGGGCGAATCAAGCTGTTTTTT. Translated: CASSLAPRDRGRIKLFF.

The chain has TRBV28 and TRBJ2-5, with 8 bases fitting TRBD1. The germline gives CDR1 MDHEN, CDR2 SYDVKM. This CDR3 has 15 amino acids. Trimming took 1 base from V and 4 from J; bases not matched to a gene: 5. CDR3 loop: CASSLLQGALETQYF. In DNA, the CDR3 is TGTGCCAGCAGTTTATTGCAGGGGGCTCTAGAGACCCAGTACTTC.

The gene calls are TRBV5-1 and TRBJ2-7; D might be TRBD1 or TRBD2, each matching 6 bases. Germline CDR1 reads SGHRS; CDR2 reads YFSETQ. CDR3 size: 17 residues. The germline V and J ends were trimmed by 0 bases and 7 bases, with 23 bases remaining between them. The CDR3 DNA sequence: TGCGCCAGCAGCTTGGCCGGGGGCAGGCTTATCCTGGGTGAGCAGTACTTC. It translates to CASSLAGGRLILGEQYF.

The rearrangement joins TRBV14 to TRBJ2-7; D is perhaps TRBD2 (5 bases). V dropped 0 bases and J dropped 1 base, with 19 bases sitting between them. The germline V gene has CDR1 SGHDN and CDR2 FVKESK. The CDR3 spans 18 residues. CDR3 protein: CASSQDVPPGEYSYEQYF. CDR3 in DNA: TGTGCCAGCAGCCAAGATGTCCCACCCGGGGAATATTCCTACGAGCAGTACTTC.

The chain links TRBV4-1 to TRBJ2-7, with TRBD2 matching 11 bases. The CDR3 consists of 18 residues. Germline V lookup: CDR1 MGHRA, CDR2 YSYEKL. The V and J ends lost 5 bases and 2 bases, in that order; junction bases with no gene match: 14. CDR3 in amino acids: CASSSLINPGLAAYEQYF. The CDR3 DNA follows: TGCGCCAGCAGCTCACTCATAAATCCGGGACTAGCGGCCTACGAGCAGTACTTC.

This clone was seen a few times. The chain links TRBV19 to TRBJ2-5, with TRBD2 matching over 10 bases. This CDR3 spans 15 amino acids. V was pared by 5 bases and J by 2 bases, with 5 bases of the junction left unmatched. Looked up from germline, CDR1 is LNHDA and CDR2 is SQIVND (reference sequence). The CDR3 DNA follows: TGTGCCAGTAGTGCCAGGACTAGCGGACAAGAGACCCAGTACTTC. It is translated as CASSARTSGQETQYF.